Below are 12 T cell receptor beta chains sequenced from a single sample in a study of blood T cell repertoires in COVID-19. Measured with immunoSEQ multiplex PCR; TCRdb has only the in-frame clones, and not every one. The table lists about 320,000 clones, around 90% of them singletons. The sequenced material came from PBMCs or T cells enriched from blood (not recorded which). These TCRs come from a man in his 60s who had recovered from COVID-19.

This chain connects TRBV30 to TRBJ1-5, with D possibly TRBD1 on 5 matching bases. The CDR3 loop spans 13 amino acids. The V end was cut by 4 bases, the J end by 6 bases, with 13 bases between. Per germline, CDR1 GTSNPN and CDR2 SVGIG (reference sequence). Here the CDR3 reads CAWTLGEVQPQHF. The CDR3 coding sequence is TGTGCCTGGACTTTGGGGGAGGTTCAGCCCCAGCATTTT.

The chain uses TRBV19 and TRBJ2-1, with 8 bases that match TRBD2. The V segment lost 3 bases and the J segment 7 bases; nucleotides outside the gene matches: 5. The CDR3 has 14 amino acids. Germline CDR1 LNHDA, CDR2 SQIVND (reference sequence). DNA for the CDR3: TGTGCCAGTAGTATTAACGGGGGGGGGAATGAGCAGTTCTTC. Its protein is CASSINGGGNEQFF.

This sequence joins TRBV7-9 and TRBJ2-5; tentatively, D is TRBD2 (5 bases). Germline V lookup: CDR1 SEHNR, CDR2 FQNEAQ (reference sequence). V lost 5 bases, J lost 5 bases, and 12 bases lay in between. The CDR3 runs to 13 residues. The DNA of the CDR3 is TGTGCCAGCAGCCGGGGAGCCTCCGAGACCCAGTACTTC. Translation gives CASSRGASETQYF.

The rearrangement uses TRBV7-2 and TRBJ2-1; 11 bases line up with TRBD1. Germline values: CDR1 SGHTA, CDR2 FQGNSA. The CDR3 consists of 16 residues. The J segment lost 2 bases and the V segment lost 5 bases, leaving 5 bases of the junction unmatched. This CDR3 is CASSARTGGPYNEQFF. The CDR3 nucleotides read TGTGCCAGCAGCGCCCGGACAGGGGGCCCCTACAATGAGCAGTTCTTC.

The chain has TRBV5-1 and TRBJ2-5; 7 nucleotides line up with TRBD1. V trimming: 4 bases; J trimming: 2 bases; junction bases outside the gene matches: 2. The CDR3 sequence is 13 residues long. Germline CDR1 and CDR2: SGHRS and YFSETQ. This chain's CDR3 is CASSPTGQETQYF. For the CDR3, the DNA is TGCGCCAGCAGCCCGACAGGGCAAGAGACCCAGTACTTC.

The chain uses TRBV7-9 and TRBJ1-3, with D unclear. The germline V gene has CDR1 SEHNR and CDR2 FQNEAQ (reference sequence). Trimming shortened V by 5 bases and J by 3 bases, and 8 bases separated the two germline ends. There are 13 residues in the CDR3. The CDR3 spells CASSDMSGNTIYF. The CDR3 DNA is TGTGCCAGCAGCGATATGAGTGGAAACACCATATATTTT.

The CDR3: CASSRGAGAGTEAFF. The CDR3 DNA reads as TGTGCGAGCTCCCGGGGGGCAGGGGCGGGCACTGAAGCTTTCTTT. This chain connects TRBV5-4 to TRBJ1-1; the D gene is possibly TRBD1 (6 bases). Germline V CDR1 and CDR2: SGHNT, YYREEE (reference sequence). This CDR3 has 15 residues.

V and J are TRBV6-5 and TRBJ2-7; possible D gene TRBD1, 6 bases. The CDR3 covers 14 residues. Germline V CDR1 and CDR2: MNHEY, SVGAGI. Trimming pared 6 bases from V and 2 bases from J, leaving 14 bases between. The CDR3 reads CASRTRDNTYEQYF. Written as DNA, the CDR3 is TGTGCCAGCAGGACCCGGGACAACACCTACGAGCAGTACTTC.

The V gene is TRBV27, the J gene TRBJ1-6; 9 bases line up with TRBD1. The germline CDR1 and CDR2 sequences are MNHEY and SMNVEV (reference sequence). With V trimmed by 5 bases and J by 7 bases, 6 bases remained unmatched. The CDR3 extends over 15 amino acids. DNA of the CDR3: TGTGCCAGCAGTCCGTCCGGACAGGGGAATTCACCCCTCCACTTT. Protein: CASSPSGQGNSPLHF.

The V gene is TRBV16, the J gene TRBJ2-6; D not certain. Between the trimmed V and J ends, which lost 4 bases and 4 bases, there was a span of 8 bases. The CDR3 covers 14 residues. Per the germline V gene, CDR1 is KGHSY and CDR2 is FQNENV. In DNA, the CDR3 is TGTGCCAGCAGCCTTCAATCCGGGGCCAACGTCCTGACTTTC. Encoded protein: CASSLQSGANVLTF.

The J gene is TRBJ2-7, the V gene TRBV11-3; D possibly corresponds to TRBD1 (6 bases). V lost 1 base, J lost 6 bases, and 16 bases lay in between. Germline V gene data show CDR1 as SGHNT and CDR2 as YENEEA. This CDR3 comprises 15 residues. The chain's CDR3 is CASSLGGTGPGEQYF. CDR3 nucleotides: TGTGCCAGCAGCTTAGGGGGCACAGGGCCCGGCGAGCAGTACTTC.

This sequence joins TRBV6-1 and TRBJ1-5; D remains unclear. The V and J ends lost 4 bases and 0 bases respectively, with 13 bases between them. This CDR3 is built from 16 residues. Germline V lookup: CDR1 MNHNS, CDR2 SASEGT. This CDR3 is CASSGPTVNSNQPQHF. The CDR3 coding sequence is TGTGCCAGCAGTGGTCCAACAGTTAATAGCAATCAGCCCCAGCATTTT.